The 13 T cell receptor beta chains listed next were all sequenced from one sample in a study of blood T cell repertoires in COVID-19. Here immunoSEQ multiplex PCR was the method, and the copy in TCRdb shows in-frame clones only, minus some. The sample lists over 130,000 clones; roughly four fifths were seen once. The sequencing sample was made of PBMCs or T cells enriched from blood (not recorded which). The receptor set was obtained from a woman aged 50 to 60 with acute COVID-19.

The CDR3 sequence is CASNSLRTDGYEQYF. The CDR3 DNA is TGTGCCAGCAACTCACTACGGACAGACGGCTACGAGCAGTACTTC. V gene TRBV6-5 combines with J gene TRBJ2-7; a possible D gene is TRBD1 (6 bases). CDR1 and CDR2 from the germline V gene are MNHEY and SVGAGI. Trimming took 7 bases from V and 3 from J, leaving 19 bases between them. The CDR3 spans 15 residues.

This clone was found many times. This chain connects TRBV19 to TRBJ2-1; D gene ambiguous. Germline CDR1 is LNHDA and CDR2 is SQIVND (reference sequence). V dropped 4 bases and J dropped 8 bases, with 15 bases sitting between them. The CDR3 has 14 residues. DNA for the CDR3: TGTGCCAGTAGTAAGGCAGGCCTGTTGGATGAGCAGTTCTTC. It specifies CASSKAGLLDEQFF.

The chain couples TRBV28 to TRBJ1-2, with 10 bases matching TRBD1. The junction had 5 bases not matched to a gene; V was cut back by 5 bases and J by 2 bases. There are 15 residues in the CDR3. Germline lookup yields CDR1 MDHEN and CDR2 SYDVKM. The CDR3 protein is CASSKLGQGNYGYTF. The CDR3 region has the DNA TGTGCCAGCAGTAAATTGGGACAGGGGAACTATGGCTACACCTTC.

The CDR3 loop reads CASSLQGNYGYTF. DNA of the CDR3: TGTGCCAGCAGCCTGCAGGGGAACTATGGCTACACCTTC. The chain employs TRBV28 and TRBJ1-2; possibly TRBD1 for D (6 bases). This CDR3 contains 13 residues. The germline V gene has CDR1 MDHEN and CDR2 SYDVKM. The V end lost 6 bases, the J end lost 2 bases, and 10 bases lay between the germline ends.

This chain connects TRBV6-9 to TRBJ2-7, with a tentative D call TRBD1 (6 bases). Germline V gives CDR1 MNHGY, CDR2 SVAAGI. There are 16 residues in the CDR3. V gave up 5 bases and J gave up 0 bases, with 17 bases separating them. CDR3 residues: CASSRFVQGSSYEQYF. CDR3 nucleotides: TGTGCCAGCAGTCGGTTTGTACAGGGAAGCTCCTACGAGCAGTACTTC.

The V and J genes are TRBV30 and TRBJ2-2; TRBD1 is a possible D gene (5 bases). The CDR3 length is 14 residues. The germline V gene has CDR1 GTSNPN and CDR2 SVGIG (reference sequence). V was cut by 4 bases and J by 3 bases, with 12 bases left in between. CDR3 nucleotide sequence: TGTGCCTGGAATGGGGCCACTCACACCGGGGAGCTGTTTTTT. This sequence encodes CAWNGATHTGELFF.

The chain links TRBV19 to TRBJ2-3; TRBD1 might be the D (5 bases). The CDR3 is 15 residues long. Germline V gene sequence: CDR1 LNHDA, CDR2 SQIVND (reference sequence). V was cut by 5 bases and J by 2 bases, with 14 bases left in between. CDR3 residues: CASSRQYRHTDTQYF. The CDR3 bases are TGTGCCAGTAGTCGACAGTACCGTCACACAGATACGCAGTATTTT.

The chain links TRBV7-3 to TRBJ2-1, with 10 bases fitting TRBD2. The junction had 7 bases not matched to a gene; V was cut back by 2 bases and J by 9 bases. The CDR3 spans 15 residues. The V gene's germline CDR1 is SGHTA and CDR2 FQGTGA. The CDR3 protein is CASSLFSGRTGEQFF. The CDR3 nucleotides are TGTGCCAGCAGCTTATTTAGCGGGAGGACGGGTGAGCAGTTCTTC.

The gene calls are TRBV30 and TRBJ1-1; the D gene is possibly TRBD1 (6 bases). The CDR3 is 13 residues long. V shed 3 bases and J shed 3 bases, with 11 bases lying between them. In germline, CDR1 is GTSNPN, CDR2 SVGIG (reference sequence). CDR3 sequence: CAWSAAGDTEAFF. Here the CDR3 DNA reads TGTGCCTGGAGCGCGGCAGGGGACACTGAAGCTTTCTTT.

The genes are TRBV25-1 and TRBJ1-3; D may be TRBD1 (5 bases). CDR1 and CDR2 from the germline V gene are MGHDK and SYGVNS. CDR3 length equals 14 residues. Deletions cut 7 bases from V and 7 bases from J, with 17 bases between. The DNA of the CDR3 is TGTGCCAGCACCAAGGGGAAGCCGGAGAACACCATATATTTT. It is translated as CASTKGKPENTIYF. Looking up the rest from reference TRBV25-1 and TRBJ1-3 gives the full variable domain: EADIYQTPRYLVIGTGKKITLECSQTMGHDKMYWYQQDPGMELHLIHYSYGVNSTEKGDLSSESTVSRIRTEHFPLTLESARPSHTSQYLCASTKGKPENTIYFGEGSWLTVV.

CDR3 nucleotides: TGTGCCAGCAGTCAGGGAGGTAGCAACTATGGCTACACCTTC. Translation: CASSQGGSNYGYTF. The rearrangement uses TRBV28 and TRBJ1-2, with a possible D match to TRBD1 (5 bases). Trimming removed 5 bases from V and 2 bases from J, with 12 bases in between. The CDR3 is made up of 14 amino acids. Germline CDR1 and CDR2: MDHEN and SYDVKM.

CDR3 nucleotide sequence: TGCGCCAGCAGCAGGGCCGAGGAGGGCCCCACCGGGGAGCTGTTTTTT. Amino acids: CASSRAEEGPTGELFF. The J gene is TRBJ2-2, the V gene TRBV5-1; TRBD2 is a possible D gene (6 bases). The CDR3 runs 16 residues. V was shortened by 4 bases and J by 4 bases, with 17 bases between the two germline ends. The germline gives CDR1 SGHRS, CDR2 YFSETQ.

The chain combines TRBV28 with TRBJ1-2; D unclear. The V and J ends lost 2 bases and 8 bases respectively, with 9 bases between them. Germline V gene sequence: CDR1 MDHEN, CDR2 SYDVKM. The CDR3 contains 12 residues. The CDR3 DNA sequence: TGTGCCAGCAGTTTAGGGCGGGTGGGCTACACCTTC. Translating gives CASSLGRVGYTF.